The source of this T cell receptor beta chain is a study of blood T cell repertoires in COVID-19 (dated by TCRdb to about 2020). Background on the whole study: The collaborator samples originated in the United States, Italy and Spain and spanned the acute and convalescent phases of COVID-19. Nearly every sample came with metadata listing a de-identified subject ID, COVID-19 status, age in years and sex. Where HLA class I and class II types were available, the types were taken from metadata supplied by the sample provider, not from assay-based typing. Subjects who had been exposed to COVID-19, were actively infected with it, or had recovered from it provided the deeply sampled blood TCRbeta repertoires that made up the dataset. A freely available public database, intended as a resource for researchers studying the immune response to SARS-CoV-2, is where the repertoires were released. Samples were obtained from the ongoing ImmuneRACE study (first 160 participants) and from 1,254 subjects provided by 6 global collaborators. The prospective study material was composed of cDNA or gDNA derived from T cells, B-cell-depleted T cells, or PBMCs. Study-level results and caveats: Clinical and demographic metadata were provided uncurated, with the amount varying by source and participant.

Whole blood was collected in K2EDTA tubes by collaborating institutions according to the institutions' own protocols. For TCRbeta analysis, collaborators shipped samples as frozen whole blood, isolated PBMCs, or DNA extracted from either of those sample types. TCRbeta CDR3 regions were amplified from genomic DNA using the immunoSEQ Assay, a bias-controlled multiplex PCR. Turning to the authors' computational methods: Within the assay, amplification of reference gene primers was used to estimate how many nucleated cells each sample contained. To quantify the absolute abundance of each unique TCRbeta CDR3 rearrangement, sequence reads were collapsed and filtered. For each sample, productive Simpson clonality was calculated as the square root of Simpson's diversity index over productive rearrangements. In TCRdb, the immuneACCESS table is reduced to in-frame sequences with V and J assigned. These tables do not hold every clone; where another copy was compared, an unresolved V gene accounts for under half, and the others remain unexplained. The V and J calls and clone size are taken from that table; D and trimming were inferred from the DNA. This sample has about 200,000 clones in its table, and 85% to 90% of those were observed once. The biggest ten clones account for around 3.1% of the sample.

Worth noting for this clone: Its antigen has not been determined. Base qualities were left out, and no much larger clone turns up one base away.

From the germline V gene (reference sequence), CDR1 is LNHDA and CDR2 is SQIVND. V loses 4 bases at its end and J loses 4 bases; junction bases beyond the gene matches: 12. The CDR3 numbers 17 residues from cysteine through phenylalanine. Solely the CDR3 DNA is kept, with 51 bases framed from the first base. The receptor comes from a man in his 60s with acute or convalescent COVID-19. The chain is assembled from TRBV19 and TRBJ1-2; TRBD1 agrees with 10 junctional bases. The sample was peripheral blood. The CDR3: CASSTRDRGPRGYGYTF. The nucleotide sequence is TGTGCCAGTAGTACCCGGGACAGGGGCCCCCGTGGCTATGGCTACACCTTC.